This is a list of T cell receptor delta chains from one sample in a study of Vδ1+ human thymocytes. TCRdb fed the multiplex PCR reads to CATT. The data show 22,000 or so delta-chain clones, with roughly 7.3% seen just once and almost 1% held by the top ten. Sequenced sample: Vdelta1+ gamma-delta thymocytes from the thymus. The origin of the receptors is a child less than two years old who had congenital heart surgery. CDR3s include the opening cysteine and the closing phenylalanine or tryptophan. Each record gives: D gene, V gene, J gene, clone size, CDR3 DNA, CDR3 protein. The D gene is left open where the match is weak. Clone size is shown for a subset of rows, as once, few, many or a class of expanded clone.

D gene: -
V gene: TRDV1
J gene: TRDJ1
clone size: few
CDR3 DNA: TGTGCTCTTGGGGAACTGTACCGCCAATCGGATAAACTCATCTTT
CDR3 protein: CALGELYRQSDKLIF

D gene: TRDD3
V gene: TRDV1
J gene: TRDJ1
clone size: few
CDR3 DNA: TGTGCTCTTGGGGAATGGACATCCTTCCTACTGGGGGATACGATCACCGATAAACTCATCTTT
CDR3 protein: CALGEWTSFLLGDTITDKLIF

D gene: TRDD3
V gene: TRDV1
J gene: TRDJ1
clone size: few
CDR3 DNA: TGTGCTCTTGGGGCGCTCGTATTGGGGGAACTACTAGACACCGATAAACTCATCTTT
CDR3 protein: CALGALVLGELLDTDKLIF

D gene: TRDD3
V gene: TRDV2
J gene: TRDJ1
clone size: few
CDR3 DNA: TGTGCCTGTGACACCGTACTGGGGGGATACGTGCCCCCCGATAAACTCATCTTT
CDR3 protein: CACDTVLGGYVPPDKLIF

D gene: TRDD3
V gene: TRDV1
J gene: TRDJ1
clone size: few
CDR3 DNA: TGTGCTCTTAACCTATCGTACTGGGGAGTTTACACCGATAAACTCATCTTT
CDR3 protein: CALNLSYWGVYTDKLIF

D gene: TRDD3
V gene: TRDV1
J gene: TRDJ1
clone size: few
CDR3 DNA: TGTGCTCTTGGGGAACCCCTCCTACTGGGGGATGCGTACACCGATAAACTCATCTTT
CDR3 protein: CALGEPLLLGDAYTDKLIF

D gene: TRDD3
V gene: TRDV1
J gene: TRDJ1
clone size: few
CDR3 DNA: TGTGCTCTTGGACCCAACGTACTGGGGCTCCCGCACGCCGATAAACTCATCTTT
CDR3 protein: CALGPNVLGLPHADKLIF

D gene: -
V gene: TRDV1
J gene: TRDJ1
clone size: few
CDR3 DNA: TGTGCTCTTGGGGAACGAAGGGGATACACCGATAAACTCATCTTT
CDR3 protein: CALGERRGYTDKLIF

D gene: -
V gene: TRDV1
J gene: TRDJ1
clone size: few
CDR3 DNA: TGTGCTCTTGGGGAAGGGTCGCCCCACCTCGGTGGAGTGGGGGACACCGATAAACTCATCTTT
CDR3 protein: CALGEGSPHLGGVGDTDKLIF

D gene: -
V gene: TRDV1
J gene: TRDJ1
clone size: few
CDR3 DNA: TGTGCTCTTGGGGAACGGGTACACCTACCCTGGGGATTGGGCACCGATAAACTCATCTTT
CDR3 protein: CALGERVHLPWGLGTDKLIF

D gene: -
V gene: TRDV1
J gene: TRDJ1
clone size: few
CDR3 DNA: TGTGCTCTTGGGGATGTTCGGGGGCGTCGAGCTCCGATGGGGCCCCGGTACGCCGATAAACTCATCTTT
CDR3 protein: CALGDVRGRRAPMGPRYADKLIF

D gene: -
V gene: TRAV29/DV5
J gene: TRDJ1
clone size: few
CDR3 DNA: -
CDR3 protein: CSVLLCSKRGVLGFKLIF

D gene: -
V gene: TRDV1
J gene: TRDJ1
clone size: -
CDR3 DNA: TGTGCTCTTGGGGAACTAGCTTCCGGGGGACCGGGGACCGATAAACTCATCTTT
CDR3 protein: CALGELASGGPGTDKLIF

D gene: TRDD3
V gene: TRDV1
J gene: TRDJ1
clone size: few
CDR3 DNA: TGTGCTCTTGGGGAACGGGTGGGGGATACGGCCGATAAACTCATCTTT
CDR3 protein: CALGERVGDTADKLIF

D gene: -
V gene: TRDV2
J gene: TRDJ1
clone size: medium-sized
CDR3 DNA: TGTGCCTGTGACTCCTCCTGCCCCGATAAACTCATCTTT
CDR3 protein: CACDSSCPDKLIF

D gene: TRDD2
V gene: TRDV1
J gene: TRDJ1
clone size: few
CDR3 DNA: TGTGCTCTTGGGGGCCCCTTCCTTTTGAACAGTAAACTCATCTTT
CDR3 protein: CALGGPFLLNSKLIF

D gene: TRDD3
V gene: TRDV1
J gene: TRDJ1
clone size: few
CDR3 DNA: TGTGCTCTTGGGGAAGTGATAACTGAGGTGGGGGATACTCGCACCGATAAACTCATCTTT
CDR3 protein: CALGEVITEVGDTRTDKLIF

D gene: -
V gene: TRDV1
J gene: TRDJ1
clone size: few
CDR3 DNA: TGTGCTCTTGGAGTGGTTCTACGTTGGTACAGCTCCCAGGTGGGACTCATCTTT
CDR3 protein: CALGVVLRWYSSQVGLIF

D gene: TRDD3
V gene: TRDV1
J gene: TRDJ2
clone size: -
CDR3 DNA: TGTGCTCTTGGGGAACGGACCACGCGGTACTGGGGGATACGCTCTTTGACAGCACAACTCTTCTTT
CDR3 protein: CALGERTTRYWGIRSLTAQLFF

D gene: -
V gene: TRDV1
J gene: TRDJ1
clone size: few
CDR3 DNA: TGTGCTCTTGGGGAACTCCGACAGGCCGATAAACTCATCTTT
CDR3 protein: CALGELRQADKLIF